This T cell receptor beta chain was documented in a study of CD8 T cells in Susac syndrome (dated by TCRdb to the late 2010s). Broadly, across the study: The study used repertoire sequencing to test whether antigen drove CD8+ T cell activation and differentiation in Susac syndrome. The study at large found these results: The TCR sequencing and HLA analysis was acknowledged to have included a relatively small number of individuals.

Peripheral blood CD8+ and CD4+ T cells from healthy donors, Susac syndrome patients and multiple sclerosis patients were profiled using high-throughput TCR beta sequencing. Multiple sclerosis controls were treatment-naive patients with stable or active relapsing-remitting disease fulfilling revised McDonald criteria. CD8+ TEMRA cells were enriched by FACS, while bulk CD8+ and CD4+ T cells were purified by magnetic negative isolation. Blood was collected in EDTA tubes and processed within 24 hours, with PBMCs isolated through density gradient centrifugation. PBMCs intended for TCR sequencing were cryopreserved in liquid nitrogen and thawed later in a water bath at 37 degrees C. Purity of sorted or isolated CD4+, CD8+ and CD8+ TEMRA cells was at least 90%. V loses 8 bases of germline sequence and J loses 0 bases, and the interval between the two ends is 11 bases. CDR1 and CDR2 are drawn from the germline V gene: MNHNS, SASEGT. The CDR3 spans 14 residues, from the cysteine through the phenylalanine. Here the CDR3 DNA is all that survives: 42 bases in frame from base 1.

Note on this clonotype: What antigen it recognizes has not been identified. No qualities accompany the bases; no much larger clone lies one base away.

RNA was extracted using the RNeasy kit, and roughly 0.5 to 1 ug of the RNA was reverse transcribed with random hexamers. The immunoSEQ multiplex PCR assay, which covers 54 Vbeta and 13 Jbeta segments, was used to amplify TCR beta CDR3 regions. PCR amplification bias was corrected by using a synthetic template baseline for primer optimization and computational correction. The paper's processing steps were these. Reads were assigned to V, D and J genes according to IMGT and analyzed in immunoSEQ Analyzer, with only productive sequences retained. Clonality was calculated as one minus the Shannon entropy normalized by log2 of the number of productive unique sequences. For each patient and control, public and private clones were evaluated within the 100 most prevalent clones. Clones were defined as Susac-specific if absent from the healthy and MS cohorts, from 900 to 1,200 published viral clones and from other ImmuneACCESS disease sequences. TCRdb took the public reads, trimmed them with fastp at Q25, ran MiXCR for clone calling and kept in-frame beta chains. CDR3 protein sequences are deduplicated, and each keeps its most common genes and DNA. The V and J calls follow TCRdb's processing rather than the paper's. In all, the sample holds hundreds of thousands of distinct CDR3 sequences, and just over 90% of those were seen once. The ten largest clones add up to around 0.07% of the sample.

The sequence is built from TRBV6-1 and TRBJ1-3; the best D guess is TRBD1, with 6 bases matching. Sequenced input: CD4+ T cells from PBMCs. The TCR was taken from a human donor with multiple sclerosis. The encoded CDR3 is CASRGQSSGNTIYF. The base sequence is TGTGCCAGCCGAGGACAGAGCTCTGGAAACACCATATATTTT.